The present entry profiles one T cell receptor beta chain with its context. Its antigen is not known. The sample comes from a study of shared clonotypes between healthy human individuals. Study-wide points: What naive subsets generally showed was a larger estimated richness than memory subsets showed. For sorted subsets, rarefaction showed incomplete sequencing despite large depth.

Here immunoSEQ multiplex PCR was the method, and the copy in TCRdb shows in-frame clones only, minus some. The sample carries about 2.1 million clones, roughly 93% recorded once. Terminally differentiated effector memory CD45RA+ cells were excluded by CCR7 positive selection of CD45RO-negative cells. Germline values: CDR1 MNHEY, CDR2 SVGAGI. V lost 4 bases and J 0 bases, leaving 9 bases between the germline ends. This CDR3 is 14 amino acids long. The sequencing sample was made of naive CD8+ T cells from PBMCs. The origin of this receptor is a man in his late teens or twenties in good health. Some clones in this sample may be carry-over from other donors' samples. The V and J genes are TRBV6-5 and TRBJ1-2; D ambiguous. The CDR3 loop is CASSWSETNYGYTF. As DNA, the CDR3 is TGTGCCAGCAGTTGGTCCGAGACTAACTATGGCTACACCTTC.